The 21 T cell receptor beta chains given below trace back to one sample, sequenced in a study of T cell responses to AZD1222 COVID-19 vaccine. Here immunoSEQ multiplex PCR was the method, and the copy in TCRdb shows in-frame clones only, minus some. This sample carries 150,000 to 200,000 clones, 90% to 95% of them seen once, and the ten largest clones take 1.9%. Sequences were derived from peripheral blood, sampled on day 0 of AZD1222 vaccination. The receptors were sampled from an adult in good health.

This chain joins TRBV9 and TRBJ2-7; D gene unclear. This CDR3 comprises 13 residues. CDR1 SGDLS and CDR2 YYNGEE come from the germline V gene. The V end lost 4 bases, the J end lost 1 base, and 9 bases lay between the germline ends. CDR3 in DNA: TGTGCCAGCAGCCCGGCGGTTTCCTACGAGCAGTACTTC. This sequence encodes CASSPAVSYEQYF.

The chain has TRBV6-5 and TRBJ2-7; 11 nucleotides line up with TRBD2. V was clipped by 2 bases and J by 3 bases; unmatched bases: 3. This CDR3 has 15 amino acids. Germline assignment: CDR1 MNHEY and CDR2 SVGAGI. The CDR3 nucleotides read TGTGCCAGCAGTTACCTTAGCGGGAGGGGCTACGAGCAGTACTTC. Its translation is CASSYLSGRGYEQYF.

V usage is TRBV5-1 and J usage is TRBJ1-1, with a possible D match to TRBD1 (6 bases). The V end was cut by 2 bases, the J end by 9 bases, with 17 bases between. The germline gives CDR1 SGHRS, CDR2 YFSETQ. The CDR3 consists of 14 residues. In DNA form, the CDR3 reads TGCGCCAGCAGCTTACTCCAGGGTCGGGGGCAAGCTTTCTTT. It codes for CASSLLQGRGQAFF.

J is TRBJ1-1 and V is TRBV29-1, with a tentative D call TRBD1 (6 bases). The V and J ends lost 7 bases and 2 bases respectively, with 8 bases between them. CDR3 size: 11 residues. Germline V gene sequence: CDR1 SQVTM, CDR2 ANQGSEA. This chain's CDR3 is CSGGHNTEAFF. CDR3 nucleotides: TGCAGCGGGGGACATAACACTGAAGCTTTCTTT.

V usage is TRBV2 and J usage is TRBJ1-4; 7 bases are a match to TRBD1. V lost 5 bases and J lost 5; bases outside the gene matches: 11. This CDR3 spans 16 amino acids. Germline CDR1 reads SNHLY; CDR2 reads FYNNEI. The CDR3 sequence is CASSIDRDSRNEKLFF. CDR3 sequence (DNA): TGTGCCAGCAGTATTGATCGGGACAGCCGAAATGAAAAACTGTTTTTT.

This chain links TRBV27 with TRBJ2-7; 10 positions match TRBD2. With V trimmed by 5 bases and J by 4 bases, 11 bases remained unmatched. Germline assignment: CDR1 MNHEY and CDR2 SMNVEV (reference sequence). The CDR3 runs to 16 residues. Written as DNA, the CDR3 is TGTGCCAGCAGTGGGTCTAGCGGGAGAGATCCTTACGAGCAGTACTTC. As protein: CASSGSSGRDPYEQYF.

The chain couples TRBV5-1 to TRBJ2-1; D unresolved. Per the germline V gene, CDR1 is SGHRS and CDR2 is YFSETQ. Trimming took 0 bases from V and 9 from J, leaving 10 bases between them. The CDR3 is 13 residues long. CDR3 loop: CASSLGRQLEQFF. CDR3 coding DNA: TGCGCCAGCAGCTTGGGTAGGCAGCTTGAGCAGTTCTTC.

The chain recombines TRBV27 with TRBJ2-2, with D maybe TRBD2 (6 bases). V lost 4 bases and J 5 bases, leaving 26 bases between the germline ends. Germline assignment: CDR1 MNHEY and CDR2 SMNVEV (reference sequence). This CDR3 has 19 amino acids. The CDR3 sequence is CASSWTTPPGEGWTGELFF. The DNA for the CDR3 is TGTGCCAGCAGTTGGACCACCCCCCCGGGGGAAGGGTGGACCGGGGAGCTGTTTTTT.

This clone was seen a single time. This chain joins TRBV9 and TRBJ2-2; D gene unclear. The germline CDR1 and CDR2 sequences are SGDLS and YYNGEE. CDR3 length: 12 amino acids. V shed 4 bases and J shed 8 bases, with 9 bases lying between them. CDR3 region: CASSPLRGELFF. CDR3 in DNA: TGTGCCAGCAGCCCACTGAGGGGGGAGCTGTTTTTT.

The chain combines TRBV6-5 with TRBJ1-2, with TRBD1 matching 8 bases. This CDR3 spans 16 amino acids. The germline gives CDR1 MNHEY, CDR2 SVGAGI. Losses at the gene ends were 0 bases for V and 8 bases for J; bases not matched to a gene: 11. Here the CDR3 DNA reads TGTGCCAGCAGTTACTCGAACCAGGGGGCCCTTTGGGGCTACACCTTC. Its protein product is CASSYSNQGALWGYTF.

This clone was observed a few times. The genes are TRBV30 and TRBJ1-2; the D gene is possibly TRBD1 (5 bases). Per germline, CDR1 GTSNPN and CDR2 SVGIG (reference sequence). The CDR3 loop spans 10 amino acids. Trimming removed 6 bases from V and 8 bases from J, with 10 bases in between. CDR3 bases: TGTGCCTGTGCCGGGGGAGGCTACACCTTC. Its translation is CACAGGGYTF.

The chain couples TRBV28 to TRBJ2-5; TRBD2 might be the D (5 bases). V gave up 2 bases and J gave up 4 bases, with 11 bases separating them. Looked up from germline, CDR1 is MDHEN and CDR2 is SYDVKM. The CDR3 totals 14 residues. The CDR3 DNA sequence: TGTGCCAGCAGTTTAACCGGTCGGGGAGAGACCCAGTACTTC. Translation gives CASSLTGRGETQYF.

V and J are TRBV30 and TRBJ1-2; 7 nucleotides align to TRBD1. V trimming: 3 bases; J trimming: 4 bases; junction bases outside the gene matches: 8. The CDR3 totals 14 residues. Germline CDR1 GTSNPN, CDR2 SVGIG (reference sequence). CDR3 in DNA: TGTGCCTGGAGCGAGGGCAGGGGGGCCTATGGCTACACCTTC. Protein sequence: CAWSEGRGAYGYTF. Full variable domain (rest looked up from reference TRBV30 and TRBJ1-2): SQTIHQWPATLVQPVGSPLSLECTVEGTSNPNLYWYRQAAGRGLQLLFYSVGIGQISSEVPQNLSASRPQDRQFILSSKKLLLSDSGFYLCAWSEGRGAYGYTFGSGTRLTVV.

In this sample, this clone turned up once. The V call is TRBV6-5, the J call TRBJ2-1; 14 bases line up with TRBD2. Germline V gene data show CDR1 as MNHEY and CDR2 as SVGAGI. With V trimmed by 6 bases and J by 4 bases, 2 bases remained unmatched. The CDR3 has 15 amino acids. CDR3 nucleotide sequence: TGTGCCAGCAGCAGGACTAGCGGGGGGTACAATGAGCAGTTCTTC. Its protein product is CASSRTSGGYNEQFF.

The chain recombines TRBV11-2 with TRBJ2-5, with TRBD2 matching over 9 bases. Germline V lookup: CDR1 SGHAT, CDR2 FQNNGV. This CDR3 is built from 15 residues. The ends lost 5 bases at V and 4 bases at J; junction bases unmatched: 8. For the CDR3, the DNA is TGTGCCAGCAGCAGGGGGACTAGCTTGAGAGAGACCCAGTACTTC. It codes for CASSRGTSLRETQYF.

The V gene is TRBV5-1, the J gene TRBJ1-1, with 9 bases matching TRBD1. The J segment lost 9 bases and the V segment lost 0 bases, leaving 9 bases of the junction unmatched. The CDR3 covers 15 residues. Germline values: CDR1 SGHRS, CDR2 YFSETQ. CDR3 in DNA: TGCGCCAGCAGCTTGGCTTTTGGACAGGGGCTGAAAGCTTTCTTT. It specifies CASSLAFGQGLKAFF.

The chain is built from TRBV9 and TRBJ2-2, with D possibly matching TRBD1 (6 bases). Germline V gene data show CDR1 as SGDLS and CDR2 as YYNGEE. The CDR3 length is 17 residues. V lost 5 bases and J lost 4, with 21 bases in between. The CDR3, as DNA: TGTGCCAGCAGTAGCCCAACGGACAGTTGGACCACCGGGGAGCTGTTTTTT. Its translation: CASSSPTDSWTTGELFF.

The rearrangement joins TRBV19 to TRBJ1-1, with unresolved D. This CDR3 contains 12 residues. From germline, CDR1 is LNHDA and CDR2 SQIVND (reference sequence). Trimming removed 3 bases at V and 10 bases at J, with 12 bases between. CDR3 sequence: CASSIVEGSAFF. Written as DNA, the CDR3 is TGTGCCAGTAGTATCGTTGAAGGTTCAGCTTTCTTT.

The chain is built from TRBV11-2 and TRBJ1-2; D is undetermined. The CDR3 extends over 17 amino acids. The V and J ends lost 1 base and 8 bases respectively, with 23 bases between them. Germline V CDR1 and CDR2: SGHAT, FQNNGV. Here the CDR3 reads CASSLVLTGRNDEGYTF. As DNA, the CDR3 is TGTGCCAGCAGCTTAGTACTAACCGGAAGGAACGATGAGGGCTACACCTTC. The complete variable domain, with remaining parts taken from reference TRBV11-2 and TRBJ1-2, reads EAGVAQSPRYKIIEKRQSVAFWCNPISGHATLYWYQQILGQGPKLLIQFQNNGVVDDSQLPKDRFSAERLKGVDSTLKIQPAKLEDSAVYLCASSLVLTGRNDEGYTFGSGTRLTVV.

The chain has TRBV29-1 and TRBJ2-7, with a possible D match to TRBD2 (6 bases). The ends were cut back, 0 bases at V and 4 bases at J, with 16 bases in the middle. The CDR3 loop spans 15 amino acids. The germline V gene has CDR1 SQVTM and CDR2 ANQGSEA. CDR3 bases: TGCAGCGTTGAAGAGGACGGAGCGGGCAATTACGAGCAGTACTTC. Translation: CSVEEDGAGNYEQYF.

The chain uses TRBV20-1 and TRBJ1-2; D call uncertain. Germline V gives CDR1 DFQATT, CDR2 SNEGSKA (reference sequence). Trimming took off 3 bases at V and 4 bases at J, with 18 bases between the two ends. This CDR3 has 15 residues. CDR3 loop: CSASGSDTSTYGYTF. The DNA for the CDR3 is TGCAGTGCTAGTGGGTCGGATACCTCTACCTATGGCTACACCTTC.